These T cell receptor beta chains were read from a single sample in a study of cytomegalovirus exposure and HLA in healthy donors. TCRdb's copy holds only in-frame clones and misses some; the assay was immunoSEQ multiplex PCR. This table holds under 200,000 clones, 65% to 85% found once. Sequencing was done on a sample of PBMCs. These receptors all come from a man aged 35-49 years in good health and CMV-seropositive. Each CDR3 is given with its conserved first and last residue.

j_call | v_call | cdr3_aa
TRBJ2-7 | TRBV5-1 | CASNPGTGNYEQYF
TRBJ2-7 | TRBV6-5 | CASISAGPPYEQYF
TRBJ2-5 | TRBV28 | CASSFWGRDHRQETQYF
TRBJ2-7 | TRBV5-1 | CASSAAGPRQIQYF
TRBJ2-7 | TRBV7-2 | CASSLNLAYEQYF
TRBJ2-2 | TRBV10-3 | CAISVSGTSVGTGELFF
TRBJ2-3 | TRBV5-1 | CASRGGTSGRFTDTQYF
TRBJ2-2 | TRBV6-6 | CASNPSSGRAVGELFF
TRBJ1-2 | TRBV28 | CASSLLGAGGYTF
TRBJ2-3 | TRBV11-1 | CASTRGDTQYF
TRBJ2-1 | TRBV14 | CASSLAAGGPFEQFF
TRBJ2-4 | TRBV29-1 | CSVGLTKNIQYF
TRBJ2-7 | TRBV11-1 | CASSHGRAYEQYF
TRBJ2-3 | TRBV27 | CASSFRARTDTQYF
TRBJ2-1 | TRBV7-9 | CASSYRVDEQFF
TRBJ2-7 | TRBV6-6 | CASSAANYGEQYF
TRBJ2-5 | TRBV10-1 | CASSDSLAGRQETQYF
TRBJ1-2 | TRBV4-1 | CASSRVDRDYTF
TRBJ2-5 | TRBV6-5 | CASSPRGRRGETQYF
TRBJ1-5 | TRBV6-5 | CASSQSTGGQPQHF
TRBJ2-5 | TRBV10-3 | CAISPWRAQETQYF
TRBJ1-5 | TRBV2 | CASSGGGTQPQHF
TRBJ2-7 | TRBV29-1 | CSPPLLAGHLAYEQYF
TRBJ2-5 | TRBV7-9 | CASVQQETQYF
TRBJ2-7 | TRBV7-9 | CASSPRTRGSIYEQYF